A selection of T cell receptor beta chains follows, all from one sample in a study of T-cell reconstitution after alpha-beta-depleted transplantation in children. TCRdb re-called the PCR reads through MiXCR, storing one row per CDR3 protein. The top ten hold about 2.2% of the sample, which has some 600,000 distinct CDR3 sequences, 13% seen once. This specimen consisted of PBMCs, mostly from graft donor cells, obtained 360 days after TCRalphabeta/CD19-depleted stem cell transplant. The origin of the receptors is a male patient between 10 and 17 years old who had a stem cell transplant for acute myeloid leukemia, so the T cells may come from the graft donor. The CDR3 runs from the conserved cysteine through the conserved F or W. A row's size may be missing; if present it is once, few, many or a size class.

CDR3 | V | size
CASSLIQGAGLYEQYF | TRBV28 | many
CASSLGRTEYQETQYF | TRBV11-2 | many
CASSLGLRRVERTEAFF | TRBV11-1 | .
CASSLRGEGNTIYF | TRBV28 | .
CAISGQTGATYEQYF | TRBV10-3 | few
CASSLTGRVATQYF | TRBV5-4 | .
CASSLISFGASGPTGVYEQYF | TRBV12-3/TRBV12-4 | .
CASSRRRRTSINEQFF | TRBV28 | few
CASSRDRVGGELFF | TRBV7-2 | .
CASSLTGFEQYF | TRBV25-1 | few
CAIRPKGLAGRDTGELFF | TRBV12-3/TRBV12-4 | .
CASRIGLAEAFF | TRBV28 | few
CASSLPKGTGTQFF | TRBV18 | many
CASSFPKGASGYREQYF | TRBV7-2 | few
CASSPNLREGPGTGELFF | TRBV5-6 | .
CASSLGTKNTGELFF | TRBV13 | .
CASSLGVGSVTDTQYF | TRBV12-3/TRBV12-4 | .